This TCR beta chain emerged from a study of blood T cell repertoires in COVID-19. About the study: Acute-phase and convalescent COVID-19 samples originated in the United States, Italy and Spain. PBMCs, B-cell-depleted T cells, or T cells provided the cDNA or gDNA that made up the material.

CDR3 length equals 13 residues. Germline-derived CDR1 and CDR2 are SNHLY and FYNNEI. Trimming pared 6 bases from V and 6 bases from J, leaving 14 bases between. Per the authors' pipeline: Nucleated cell number was recorded as an estimate derived from reference gene primer amplification. Assay: immunoSEQ multiplex PCR; the TCRdb copy retains only in-frame clones and omits some. The V and J calls and clone size are taken from that table; D and trimming were inferred from the DNA. Here the sample spans under 250,000 clones, 80% to 90% being singletons. The source is a middle-aged man with active or convalescent COVID-19. The specimen sequenced was peripheral blood. The chain uses TRBV2 and TRBJ1-2, with TRBD1 as a possible D gene (5 bases). The CDR3 nucleotides read TGTGCCAGCAGCCAAGGGGAGGAGAATGGCTACACCTTC. It yields the protein CASSQGEENGYTF.